This T cell receptor beta chain was sequenced for a study of graft-versus-host responses after intestinal transplantation. Between the trimmed V and J ends, which lost 2 bases and 0 bases, there was a span of 11 bases. Per germline, CDR1 MNHEY and CDR2 SMNVEV (reference sequence). This CDR3 has 15 amino acids. Assay: immunoSEQ multiplex PCR; the TCRdb copy retains only in-frame clones and omits some. Of roughly 130,000 clones in the sample, 92% were seen once. About this clone: Its antigen is unidentified.

The clonotype originates from a human donor who received an intestinal transplant. This sequence joins TRBV27 and TRBJ2-7, with D possibly TRBD1 on 6 matching bases. Here the sequenced sample was unstimulated CD4+ T cells sorted from spleen or lymph node cells, taken before intestinal transplant. The CDR3 DNA is TGTGCCAGCAGTTTAACCGGACAGAGCTCCTACGAGCAGTACTTC. It codes for CASSLTGQSSYEQYF.